Shown below are 14 T cell receptor beta chains from a single sample sequenced in a study of technical replicates of blood from several donors. Measured with immunoSEQ multiplex PCR; TCRdb has only the in-frame clones, and not every one. The table shows almost 90,000 clones, with approximately 95% occurring only once. The sample was T cells isolated from PBMCs. The receptor set was obtained from a human donor in good health.

The rearrangement links TRBV10-2 to TRBJ1-2; no firm D call. CDR1 is WSHSY and CDR2 is SAAADI in the germline V gene. The CDR3 totals 15 residues. V was clipped by 0 bases and J by 3 bases, with 11 bases between them. Written as DNA, the CDR3 is TGCGCCAGCAGTGAGTCGACTTGGAGTTACTATGGCTACACCTTC. Its protein is CASSESTWSYYGYTF.

In DNA, the CDR3 is TGTGCCAGTAGTATAATTGTGTACAGGGGGAAGGATCAGCCCCAGCATTTT. Its translation is CASSIIVYRGKDQPQHF. J is TRBJ1-5 and V is TRBV19; 8 bases map to TRBD1. After removal of 2 bases from V and 5 bases from J, the junction contained 11 bases not matched to a gene. Germline loops: CDR1 LNHDA, CDR2 SQIVND (reference sequence). The length of the CDR3 is 17 residues.

The chain combines TRBV6-5 with TRBJ2-7; 14 nucleotides match TRBD2. This CDR3 is 16 amino acids long. Germline V gene lookup returns CDR1 MNHEY and CDR2 SVGAGI. The trim removed 1 base at V and 6 bases at J, leaving 5 bases unmatched. For the CDR3, the DNA is TGTGCCAGCAGTTACTTGACTAGCGGGAGGGTTTTCGAGCAGTACTTC. This sequence encodes CASSYLTSGRVFEQYF.

This clone is a singleton in its sample. The genes are TRBV4-2 and TRBJ2-2, with 10 bases aligning to TRBD2. The CDR3 is 17 amino acids. The V and J ends lost 3 bases and 4 bases, in that order; junction bases with no gene match: 8. Germline CDR1 is LGHNA and CDR2 is YNFKEQ. This CDR3 is CASSHGGLAYTTGELFF. The CDR3 DNA reads as TGTGCCAGCAGCCACGGGGGACTAGCGTACACCACCGGGGAGCTGTTTTTT.

The chain combines TRBV5-1 with TRBJ2-1; D gene uncertain. The CDR3 is 11 residues long. The V end lost 4 bases, the J end lost 5 bases, and 4 bases lay between the germline ends. Germline CDR1 SGHRS, CDR2 YFSETQ. CDR3 region: CASSLNNEQFF. CDR3 nucleotide sequence: TGCGCCAGCAGCCTAAACAATGAGCAGTTCTTC.

The chain has TRBV4-3 and TRBJ2-7, with TRBD2 identical over 8 bases. After removal of 2 bases from V and 3 bases from J, the junction contained 6 bases not matched to a gene. The CDR3 consists of 15 residues. The germline V gene encodes CDR1 LGHNA and CDR2 YSLEER. The chain's CDR3 is CASSQTTSASYEQYF. In DNA form, the CDR3 reads TGCGCCAGCAGCCAAACGACTAGCGCTAGCTACGAGCAGTACTTC.

V and J are TRBV5-5 and TRBJ2-1; no clear D. Trimming shortened V by 1 base and J by 14 bases, and 25 bases separated the two germline ends. This CDR3 has 16 residues. CDR1 is SGHKS and CDR2 is YYEKEE in the germline V gene (reference sequence). The DNA of the CDR3 is TGTGCCAGCAGCTTGTTAGGTAGCTCCCACAATGAGTATGAGTTCTTC. It encodes CASSLLGSSHNEYEFF.

The chain couples TRBV7-8 to TRBJ2-2; 11 bases are a match to TRBD2. Germline CDR1 SGHVS, CDR2 FQNEAQ. This CDR3 is 16 amino acids long. J gave up 0 bases and V 4 bases, and 1 base lay outside the gene matches. CDR3 sequence: CASSSTSGTNTGELFF. CDR3 sequence (DNA): TGTGCCAGCAGCTCGACTAGCGGGACGAACACCGGGGAGCTGTTTTTT.

The rearrangement uses TRBV6-1 and TRBJ2-1, with D tentatively TRBD2 (7 bases). The CDR3 sequence is 16 residues long. V lost 4 bases, J lost 2 bases, and 15 bases lay in between. Germline V gene lookup returns CDR1 MNHNS and CDR2 SASEGT. CDR3 sequence (DNA): TGTGCCAGCAGTGGGGAGGGGGGACTCACCTACAATGAGCAGTTCTTC. Translated: CASSGEGGLTYNEQFF.

J is TRBJ2-7 and V is TRBV10-2; 7 bases map to TRBD2. The CDR3 has 15 amino acids. With 11 bases clipped from V and 1 base from J, the junction kept 14 bases outside the gene matches. CDR1 is WSHSY and CDR2 is SAAADI in the germline V gene. The CDR3 DNA follows: TGCGCCGCCGGCCTTCGCGGGGGAGGATCCTACGAGCAGTACTTC. It specifies CAAGLRGGGSYEQYF.

This sequence joins TRBV5-3 and TRBJ2-1; 8 positions agree with TRBD2. TRBV5-3 is labeled an ORF, and its function is uncertain. CDR3 size: 16 residues. The junction had 13 bases not matched to a gene; V was cut back by 0 bases and J by 11 bases. The CDR3 DNA reads TGTGCCAGAAGCTTGGCTTTGGCGGGAGGTCGCCCTAAGCAGTTCTTC. This sequence encodes CARSLALAGGRPKQFF.

The rearrangement uses TRBV9 and TRBJ2-7; a possible D gene is TRBD2 (6 bases). Germline CDR1 is SGDLS and CDR2 is YYNGEE. The CDR3 spans 14 residues. V dropped 2 bases and J dropped 1 base, with 10 bases sitting between them. CDR3 amino acids: CASSVDRGSYEQYF. DNA of the CDR3: TGTGCCAGCAGCGTCGATCGGGGGTCCTACGAGCAGTACTTC.

The V and J genes are TRBV19 and TRBJ2-7; TRBD1 might be the D (6 bases). The CDR3 is made up of 13 amino acids. Trimming shortened V by 4 bases and J by 6 bases, and 13 bases separated the two germline ends. Germline assignment: CDR1 LNHDA and CDR2 SQIVND (reference sequence). This CDR3 is CASSRQGSREQYF. CDR3 DNA: TGTGCCAGTAGTAGGCAGGGGAGTCGCGAGCAGTACTTC.

The chain joins TRBV13 to TRBJ2-5; no clear D gene. Germline V CDR1 and CDR2: PRHDT, FYEKMQ (reference sequence). This CDR3 contains 14 residues. Trimming pared 5 bases from V and 5 bases from J, leaving 15 bases between. The CDR3 coding sequence is TGTGCCAGCAGCCCAAGACCTCTAGACGAGACCCAGTACTTC. Translation gives CASSPRPLDETQYF.